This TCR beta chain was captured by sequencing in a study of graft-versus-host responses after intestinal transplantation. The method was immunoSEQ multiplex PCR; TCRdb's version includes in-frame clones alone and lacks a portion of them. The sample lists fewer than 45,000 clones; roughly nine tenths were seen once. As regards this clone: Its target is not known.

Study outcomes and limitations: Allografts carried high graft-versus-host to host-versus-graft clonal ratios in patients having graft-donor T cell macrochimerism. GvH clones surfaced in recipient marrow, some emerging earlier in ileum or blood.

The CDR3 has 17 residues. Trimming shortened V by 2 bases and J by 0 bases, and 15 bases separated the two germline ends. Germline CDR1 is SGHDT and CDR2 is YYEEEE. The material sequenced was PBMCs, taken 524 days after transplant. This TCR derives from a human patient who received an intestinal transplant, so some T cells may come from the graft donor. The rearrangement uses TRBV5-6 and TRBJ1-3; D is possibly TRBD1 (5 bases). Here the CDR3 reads CASSFLTAGVSGNTIYF. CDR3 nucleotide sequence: TGTGCCAGCAGCTTCCTGACAGCGGGGGTCTCTGGAAACACCATATATTTT.